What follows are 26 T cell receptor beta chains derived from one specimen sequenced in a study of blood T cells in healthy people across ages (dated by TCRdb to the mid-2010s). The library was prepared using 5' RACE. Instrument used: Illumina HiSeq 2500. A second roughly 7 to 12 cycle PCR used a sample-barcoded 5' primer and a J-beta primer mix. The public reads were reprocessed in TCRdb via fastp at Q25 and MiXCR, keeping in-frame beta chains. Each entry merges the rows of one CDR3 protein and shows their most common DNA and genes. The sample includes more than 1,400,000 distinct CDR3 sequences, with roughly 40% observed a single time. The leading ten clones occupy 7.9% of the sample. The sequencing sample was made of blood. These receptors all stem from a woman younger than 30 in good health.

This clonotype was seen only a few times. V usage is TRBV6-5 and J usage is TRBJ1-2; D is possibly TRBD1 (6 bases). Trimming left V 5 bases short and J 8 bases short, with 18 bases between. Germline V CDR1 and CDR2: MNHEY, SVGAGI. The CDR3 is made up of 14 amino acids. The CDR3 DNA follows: TGTGCCAGCAGTGACGGAGGGGGGCGCCTAGGCTACACCTTC. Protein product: CASSDGGGRLGYTF.

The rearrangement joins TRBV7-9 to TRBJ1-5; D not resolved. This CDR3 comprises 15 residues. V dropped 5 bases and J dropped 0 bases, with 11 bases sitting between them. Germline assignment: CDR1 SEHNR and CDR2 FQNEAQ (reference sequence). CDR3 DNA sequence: TGTGCCAGCAGCCAAGGACGGGATAGCAATCAGCCCCAGCATTTT. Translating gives CASSQGRDSNQPQHF.

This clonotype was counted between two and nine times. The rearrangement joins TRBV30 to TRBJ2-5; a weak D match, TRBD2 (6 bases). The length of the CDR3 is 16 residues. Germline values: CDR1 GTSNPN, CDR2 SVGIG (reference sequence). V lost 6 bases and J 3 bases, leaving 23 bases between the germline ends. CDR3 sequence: CACWVRRGTQKETQYF. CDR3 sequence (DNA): TGTGCCTGCTGGGTTCGGCGGGGTACCCAAAAAGAGACCCAGTACTTC.

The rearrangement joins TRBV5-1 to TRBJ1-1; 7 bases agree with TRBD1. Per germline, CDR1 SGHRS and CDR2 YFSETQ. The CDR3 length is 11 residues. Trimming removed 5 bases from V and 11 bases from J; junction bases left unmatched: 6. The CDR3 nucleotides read TGCGCCAGCAGTAAAGACAGGGCGGCTTTCTTT. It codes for CASSKDRAAFF.

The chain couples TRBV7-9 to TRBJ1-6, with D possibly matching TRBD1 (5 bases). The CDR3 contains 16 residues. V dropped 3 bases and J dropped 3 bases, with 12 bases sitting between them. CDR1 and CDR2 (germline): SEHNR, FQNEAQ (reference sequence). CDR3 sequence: CASSFGGVVYNSPLHF. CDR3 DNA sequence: TGTGCCAGCAGCTTTGGAGGGGTCGTCTATAATTCACCCCTCCACTTT.

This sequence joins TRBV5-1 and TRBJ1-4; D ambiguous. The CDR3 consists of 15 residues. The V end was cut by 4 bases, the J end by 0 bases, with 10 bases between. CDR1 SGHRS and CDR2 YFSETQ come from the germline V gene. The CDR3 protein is CASSGGGTTNEKLFF. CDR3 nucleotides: TGCGCCAGCAGCGGAGGAGGGACAACTAATGAAAAACTGTTTTTT.

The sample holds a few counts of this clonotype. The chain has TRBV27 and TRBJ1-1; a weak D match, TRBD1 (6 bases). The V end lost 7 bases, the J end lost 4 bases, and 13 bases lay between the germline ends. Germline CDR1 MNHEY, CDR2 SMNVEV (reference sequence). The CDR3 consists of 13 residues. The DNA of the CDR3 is TGTGCCAGCATAAATGTGGGGGCCACTGAAGCTTTCTTT. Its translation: CASINVGATEAFF.

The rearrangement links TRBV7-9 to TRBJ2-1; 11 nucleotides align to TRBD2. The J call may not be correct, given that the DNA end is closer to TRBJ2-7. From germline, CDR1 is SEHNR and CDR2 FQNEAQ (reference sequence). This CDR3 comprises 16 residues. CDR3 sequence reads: CASSPLTSGAYNEQYF. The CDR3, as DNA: TGTGCCAGCAGCCCTCTGACTAGCGGGGCCTACAATGAGCAGTACTTC.

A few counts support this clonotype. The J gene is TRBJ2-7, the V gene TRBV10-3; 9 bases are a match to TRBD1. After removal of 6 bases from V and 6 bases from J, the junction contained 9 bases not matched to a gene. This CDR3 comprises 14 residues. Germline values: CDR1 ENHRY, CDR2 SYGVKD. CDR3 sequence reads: CAIRDDRGRGEQYF. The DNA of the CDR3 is TGTGCCATCAGGGATGACAGGGGGAGGGGCGAGCAGTACTTC.

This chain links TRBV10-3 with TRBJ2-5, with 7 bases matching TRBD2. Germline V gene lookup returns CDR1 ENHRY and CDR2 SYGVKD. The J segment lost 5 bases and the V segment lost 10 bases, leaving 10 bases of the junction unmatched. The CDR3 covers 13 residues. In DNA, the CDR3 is TGTGCCACCTGTTTGGGGCGGGGGGAGACCCAGTACTTC. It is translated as CATCLGRGETQYF.

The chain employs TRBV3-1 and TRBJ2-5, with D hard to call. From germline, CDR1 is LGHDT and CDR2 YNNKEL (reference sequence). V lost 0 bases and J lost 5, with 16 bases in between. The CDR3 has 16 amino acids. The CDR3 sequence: CASSQDPTRLGETQYF. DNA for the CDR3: TGTGCCAGCAGCCAAGATCCGACTCGTCTAGGGGAGACCCAGTACTTC.

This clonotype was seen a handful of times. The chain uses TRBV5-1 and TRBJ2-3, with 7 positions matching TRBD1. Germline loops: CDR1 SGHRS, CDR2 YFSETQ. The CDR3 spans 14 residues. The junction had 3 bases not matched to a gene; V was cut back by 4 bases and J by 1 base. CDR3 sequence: CASSRGTGTDTQYF. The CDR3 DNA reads TGCGCCAGCAGCCGAGGGACAGGCACAGATACGCAGTATTTT.

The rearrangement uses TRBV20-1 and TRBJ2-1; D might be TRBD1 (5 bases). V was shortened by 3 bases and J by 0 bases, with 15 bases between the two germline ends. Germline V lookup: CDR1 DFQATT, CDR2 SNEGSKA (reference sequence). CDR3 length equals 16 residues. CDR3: CSARWGLSISYNEQFF. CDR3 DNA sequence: TGCAGTGCTAGGTGGGGCCTTAGCATCTCCTACAATGAGCAGTTCTTC.

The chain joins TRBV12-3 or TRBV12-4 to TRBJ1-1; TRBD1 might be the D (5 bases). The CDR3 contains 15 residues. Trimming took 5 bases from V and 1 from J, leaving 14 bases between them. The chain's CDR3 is CASSPPRGENTEAFF. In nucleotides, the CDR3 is TGTGCCAGCAGTCCCCCCCGGGGGGAGAACACTGAAGCTTTCTTT.

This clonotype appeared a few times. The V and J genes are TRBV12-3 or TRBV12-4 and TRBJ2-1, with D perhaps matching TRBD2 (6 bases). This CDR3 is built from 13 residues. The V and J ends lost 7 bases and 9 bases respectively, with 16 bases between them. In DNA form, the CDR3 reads TGTGCCAGCAACTCCGGGACTCTGGGTGAGCAGTTCTTC. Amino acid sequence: CASNSGTLGEQFF.

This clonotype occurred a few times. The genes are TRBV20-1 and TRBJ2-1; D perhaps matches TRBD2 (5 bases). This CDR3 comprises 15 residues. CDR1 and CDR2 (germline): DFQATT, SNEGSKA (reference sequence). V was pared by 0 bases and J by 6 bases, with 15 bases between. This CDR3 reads CSARDQASSGNEQFF. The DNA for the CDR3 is TGCAGTGCTAGAGATCAGGCTAGCTCGGGCAATGAGCAGTTCTTC.

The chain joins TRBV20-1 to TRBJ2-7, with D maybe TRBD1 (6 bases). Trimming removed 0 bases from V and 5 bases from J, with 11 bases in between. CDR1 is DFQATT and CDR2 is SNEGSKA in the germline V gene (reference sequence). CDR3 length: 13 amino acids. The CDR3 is CSAREQGRHEQYF. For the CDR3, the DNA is TGCAGTGCTAGAGAGCAGGGGCGGCACGAGCAGTACTTC.

CDR3 loop: CSARDRGQGGYGYTF. The CDR3 DNA is TGCAGTGCTAGAGATAGGGGACAGGGGGGATATGGCTACACCTTC. The rearrangement joins TRBV20-1 to TRBJ1-2; 11 bases line up with TRBD1. Germline CDR1 reads DFQATT; CDR2 reads SNEGSKA (reference sequence). The trim removed 0 bases at V and 5 bases at J, leaving 5 bases unmatched. This CDR3 spans 15 amino acids.

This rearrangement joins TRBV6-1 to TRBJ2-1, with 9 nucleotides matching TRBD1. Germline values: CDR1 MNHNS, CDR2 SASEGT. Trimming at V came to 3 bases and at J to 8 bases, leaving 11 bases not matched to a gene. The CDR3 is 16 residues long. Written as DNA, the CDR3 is TGTGCCAGCAGTGAGAGCGGGACAGGGATCTCCGATGAGCAGTTCTTC. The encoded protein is CASSESGTGISDEQFF.

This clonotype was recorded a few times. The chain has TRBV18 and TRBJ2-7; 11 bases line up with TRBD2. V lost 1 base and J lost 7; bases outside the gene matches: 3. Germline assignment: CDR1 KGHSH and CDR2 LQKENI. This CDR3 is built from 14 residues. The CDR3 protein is CASSPQLAGEEQYF. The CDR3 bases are TGTGCCAGCTCACCACAACTAGCGGGAGAAGAGCAGTACTTC.

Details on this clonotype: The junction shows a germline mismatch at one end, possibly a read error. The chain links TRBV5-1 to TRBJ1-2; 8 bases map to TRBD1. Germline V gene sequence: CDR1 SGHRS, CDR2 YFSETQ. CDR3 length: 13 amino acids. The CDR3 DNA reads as TGCGCTAGCAGCCTCCCGACAGGGGTTGACTACACCTTC. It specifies CASSLPTGVDYTF.

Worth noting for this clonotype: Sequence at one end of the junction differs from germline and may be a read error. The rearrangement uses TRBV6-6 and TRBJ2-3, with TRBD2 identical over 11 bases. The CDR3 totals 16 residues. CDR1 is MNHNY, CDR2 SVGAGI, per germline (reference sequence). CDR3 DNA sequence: TGTGCCAGCAGCCGAGCCCTAGCGGGAGGAGCAGATACGCGGTATTTT. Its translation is CASSRALAGGADTRYF.

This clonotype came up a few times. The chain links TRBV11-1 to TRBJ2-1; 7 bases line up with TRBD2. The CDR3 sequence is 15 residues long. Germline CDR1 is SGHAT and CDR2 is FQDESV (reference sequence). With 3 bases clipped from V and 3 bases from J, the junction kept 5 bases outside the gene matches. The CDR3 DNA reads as TGTGCCAGCAGCTTGGGAGGGAATAACTACAATGAGCAGTTCTTC. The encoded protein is CASSLGGNNYNEQFF. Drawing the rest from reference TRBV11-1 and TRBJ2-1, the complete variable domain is EAEVAQSPRYKITEKSQAVAFWCDPISGHATLYWYRQILGQGPELLVQFQDESVVDDSQLPKDRFSAERLKGVDSTLKIQPAELGDSAMYLCASSLGGNNYNEQFFGPGTRLTVL.

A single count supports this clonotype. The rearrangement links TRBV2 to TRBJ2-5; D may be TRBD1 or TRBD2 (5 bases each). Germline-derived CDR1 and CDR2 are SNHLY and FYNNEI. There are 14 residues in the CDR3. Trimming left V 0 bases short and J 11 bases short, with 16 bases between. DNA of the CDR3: TGTGCCAGCAGTGAAGCAAGGCAGGGTGGGGAGCAGTACTTC. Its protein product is CASSEARQGGEQYF. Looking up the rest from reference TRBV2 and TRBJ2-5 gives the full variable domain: EPEVTQTPSHQVTQMGQEVILRCVPISNHLYFYWYRQILGQKVEFLVSFYNNEISEKSEIFDDQFSVERPDGSNFTLKIRSTKLEDSAMYFCASSEARQGGEQYFGPGTRLLVL.

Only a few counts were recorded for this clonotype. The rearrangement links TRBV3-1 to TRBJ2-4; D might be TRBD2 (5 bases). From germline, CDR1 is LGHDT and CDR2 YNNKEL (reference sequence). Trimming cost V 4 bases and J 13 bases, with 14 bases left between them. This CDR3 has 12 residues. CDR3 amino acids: CASSRRTWEQYF. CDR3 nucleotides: TGTGCCAGCAGCCGCAGGACCTGGGAGCAGTACTTC. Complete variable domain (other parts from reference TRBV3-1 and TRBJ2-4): DTAVSQTPKYLVTQMGNDKSIKCEQNLGHDTMYWYKQDSKKFLKIMFSYNNKELIINETVPNRFSPKSPDKAHLNLHINSLELGDSAVYFCASSRRTWEQYFGAGTRLSVL.

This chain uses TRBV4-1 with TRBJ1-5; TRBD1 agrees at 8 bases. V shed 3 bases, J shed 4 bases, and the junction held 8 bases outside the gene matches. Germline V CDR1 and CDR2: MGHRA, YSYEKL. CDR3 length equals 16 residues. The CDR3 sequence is CASSHPGQGRNQPQHF. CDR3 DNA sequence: TGCGCCAGCAGCCATCCCGGACAGGGACGTAATCAGCCCCAGCATTTT.